This entry features one TCR beta chain sequence. Its antigen remains undetermined. No base-level quality is on record; no much larger clone is a single base apart. TCRbeta CDR3 regions were amplified from genomic DNA by means of the immunoSEQ Assay, a bias-controlled multiplex PCR. The source study handled its data this way. Within the assay, amplification of reference gene primers was used to estimate how many nucleated cells each sample contained. To quantify the absolute abundance of each unique TCRbeta CDR3 rearrangement, sequence reads were collapsed and filtered. Productive Simpson clonality was computed per sample as the square root of Simpson's diversity index over productive rearrangements. The immuneACCESS repertoire file appears here via TCRdb, limited to in-frame rearrangements. These files lack a portion of the clones; in checked studies, under half of the deficit traces to unresolved V genes, and the cause of the others is not known. V, J and clone size are taken as reported in that table, and D and trimming were inferred from the DNA itself. The sample contains 120,000 or so clones, about nine tenths of them found a single time. The leading ten clones occupy roughly 4% of the sample.

For this chain, trimming is 8 bases at the V end and 7 bases at the J end, and the number of junction bases without a gene match is 11. CDR1 and CDR2, per the germline V gene, are MNHEY and SVGAGI. The CDR3 goes from the cysteine to the phenylalanine over 15 residues. Of the read, only the CDR3 DNA is kept; its 45 bases are in frame from base 1. Whole blood was collected in K2EDTA tubes by collaborating institutions according to the institutions' own protocols. For TCRbeta analysis, collaborators shipped samples in one of three forms: frozen whole blood, isolated PBMCs, or DNA extracted from either of those sample types. The record originates from a study of blood T cell repertoires in COVID-19 (dated by TCRdb to between 2020 and 2021). Regarding the complete study: The collaborator samples originated in the United States, Italy and Spain and spanned the acute and convalescent phases of COVID-19. The prospective study material was composed of cDNA or gDNA derived from T cells, B-cell-depleted T cells, or PBMCs. Deeply sampled blood TCRbeta repertoires from subjects exposed to, actively infected with, or recovered from COVID-19 were included in the dataset. The repertoires were released in a freely available public database intended as a resource for research on the immune response to SARS-CoV-2. Samples came from the ongoing ImmuneRACE study (first 160 participants) plus 1,254 subjects from 6 global collaborators. Nearly every sample came with metadata listing a de-identified subject ID, COVID-19 status, age in years and sex. HLA class I and class II types, where available, came from metadata supplied by the sample provider rather than from assay-based typing.

The paper's findings and limits, for the study overall: How much clinical and demographic metadata was included differed by source and by participant, and the metadata was provided uncurated.

What was sequenced was peripheral blood. The chain is encoded by TRBV6-5 joined to TRBJ2-1; TRBD1 matches 10 bases in the middle. The source is a man aged 35-49 years with acute or convalescent COVID-19. The CDR3 region has the sequence CASRSTGGFLNEQFF. Read as DNA, the sequence is TGTGCCAGCCGATCGACAGGGGGCTTTTTGAATGAGCAGTTCTTC.